This TCR beta chain came from a study of T-cell memory formation after mild COVID-19. The study's findings and limits: Pre-infection memory showed some responding clones, and this suggested that cross-reactive memory joined. CD4+ bias marked clones expanding day 15 to 37, unlike balanced contracting clones.

Points on this clonotype: What it binds is unknown.

Trimming took 7 bases from V and 11 from J, leaving 14 bases between them. This CDR3 comprises 11 residues. The germline gives CDR1 SQVTM, CDR2 ANQGSEA. A single record per CDR3 protein comes from TCRdb applying MiXCR to the 5' RACE reads. This repertoire shows some 490,000 distinct CDR3 sequences, 15% to 20% found once; its top ten account for over 9%. This TCR was sampled from an adult woman who had mild COVID-19 (a few samples of this study predate the infection). Cell type and time point are not known. The rearrangement links TRBV29-1 to TRBJ1-4, with a possible D match to TRBD1 (6 bases). The sequenced sample consisted of PBMCs or a T cell subset sorted from them (not recorded which). The CDR3: CSGERDTKLFF. The CDR3 coding sequence is TGCAGCGGAGAGCGGGACACTAAACTGTTTTTT.